This T cell receptor beta chain was found in a study of shared clonotypes between healthy human individuals. Study outcomes and limitations: The sampled material consisted only of blood, and tissue repertoires are likely to differ.

As originally analysed: ImmunoSEQ output held junction-only sequences without quality scores, so filtering differed. Some clones are missing from TCRdb's copy, which holds only in-frame ones; the method was immunoSEQ multiplex PCR. D and trimming come from the DNA, and the V and J calls and clone size come from that table. The sample yields 660,000 or so clones, 95% to 97% seen once. The CDR3 has 16 amino acids. The germline gives CDR1 MNHNY, CDR2 SVGAGI (reference sequence). The ends were cut back, 2 bases at V and 4 bases at J, with 15 bases in the middle. Naive CD8 cells, CD45RO-negative and positively selected for CCR7, excluded terminally differentiated effector memory CD45RA+ cells. This clone was counted once. The antigen is undetermined.

The sequencing input was naive CD8+ T cells sorted from blood. This clonotype was obtained from a woman under 40 in good health. This rearrangement joins TRBV6-6 to TRBJ1-5; D may be TRBD1 (5 bases). The CDR3 reads CASSYDAAGDNQPQHF. Here the CDR3 DNA reads TGTGCCAGCAGTTACGATGCGGCGGGGGATAATCAGCCCCAGCATTTT.